The 17 T cell receptor beta chains presented below share a single source sample, sequenced in a study of blood T cell repertoires in COVID-19. The protocol was immunoSEQ multiplex PCR, while the TCRdb copy is restricted to in-frame clones and leaves out a portion. The table records about 150,000 clones, nearly 80% of them present only once. Material: peripheral blood. The receptors originated from an elderly man with acute or convalescent COVID-19.

V gene TRBV7-3 combines with J gene TRBJ2-4; a weak D match, TRBD1 (5 bases). V gave up 2 bases and J gave up 1 base, with 9 bases separating them. The germline gives CDR1 SGHTA, CDR2 FQGTGA. The CDR3 loop spans 15 amino acids. The CDR3 is CASSLDSTAKNIQYF. The CDR3 DNA reads TGTGCCAGCAGCTTAGACAGTACCGCCAAAAACATTCAGTACTTC.

The rearrangement uses TRBV19 and TRBJ1-4; D is possibly TRBD1 (6 bases). Germline V lookup: CDR1 LNHDA, CDR2 SQIVND (reference sequence). Trimming stripped 5 bases from V and 8 bases from J, with 18 bases between. CDR3 length: 15 amino acids. The CDR3 region is CASSLNQGTLEKLFF. CDR3 nucleotides: TGTGCCAGTAGTTTGAACCAGGGGACGCTCGAAAAACTGTTTTTT.

V and J are TRBV5-8 and TRBJ1-1; possible D gene TRBD1, 5 bases. The V gene's germline CDR1 is SGHTS and CDR2 YDEGEE. This CDR3 region has 12 residues. V was shortened by 5 bases and J by 6 bases, with 11 bases between the two germline ends. DNA of the CDR3: TGTGCCAGCAGATATCAGGGCGCTGAAGCTTTCTTT. Its translation is CASRYQGAEAFF.

The V and J genes are TRBV19 and TRBJ1-1; TRBD1 matches 7 bases. The CDR3 is 12 residues long. J was trimmed by 3 bases and V by 10 bases; bases with no gene match: 5. CDR1 and CDR2 (germline): LNHDA, SQIVND (reference sequence). DNA for the CDR3: TGTGCCACCAAGGGGGCGTACACTGAAGCTTTCTTT. It encodes CATKGAYTEAFF.

The chain carries TRBV12-3 or TRBV12-4 and TRBJ1-2; 8 bases line up with TRBD1. Unmatched junction bases numbered 3, after V lost 2 bases and J lost 7 bases. This CDR3 has 13 amino acids. The CDR3 sequence: CASSLLQGGGYTF. Here the CDR3 DNA reads TGTGCCAGCAGTTTATTACAGGGGGGTGGCTACACCTTC.

The chain is built from TRBV9 and TRBJ2-5, with TRBD2 matching 9 bases. Germline V gives CDR1 SGDLS, CDR2 YYNGEE. Unmatched junction bases numbered 12, after V lost 6 bases and J lost 6 bases. The CDR3 length is 15 residues. The CDR3: CASTPTGSGGQTQYF. In nucleotides, the CDR3 is TGTGCCAGCACCCCTACGGGAAGCGGGGGGCAGACCCAGTACTTC.

This chain links TRBV19 with TRBJ2-7; tentative D call: TRBD2 (5 bases). Germline-derived CDR1 and CDR2 are LNHDA and SQIVND (reference sequence). The CDR3 is 13 residues long. Trimming shortened V by 3 bases and J by 5 bases, and 11 bases separated the two germline ends. The DNA of the CDR3 is TGTGCCAGTAGTATGACGGGATTCCACGAGCAGTACGTC. This gives the protein CASSMTGFHEQYV.

The rearrangement links TRBV18 to TRBJ2-5; 8 positions match TRBD1. V lost 5 bases to trimming and J lost 5 bases; unmatched junction nucleotides: 10. This CDR3 is 15 amino acids long. In germline, CDR1 is KGHSH, CDR2 LQKENI. The CDR3 loop is CASSTRTGRSETQYF. CDR3 in DNA: TGTGCCAGCTCAACCCGGACAGGGCGAAGCGAGACCCAGTACTTC. The full variable domain, completed using reference TRBV18 and TRBJ2-5, is NAGVMQNPRHLVRRRGQEARLRCSPMKGHSHVYWYRQLPEEGLKFMVYLQKENIIDESGMPKERFSAEFPKEGPSILRIQQVVRGDSAAYFCASSTRTGRSETQYFGPGTRLLVL.

The V call is TRBV27, the J call TRBJ2-1; D is unclear. The CDR3 consists of 13 residues. The V gene's germline CDR1 is MNHEY and CDR2 SMNVEV (reference sequence). V was trimmed by 7 bases and J by 4 bases, leaving 11 bases between them. The CDR3: CASNPLNYNEQFF. CDR3 DNA sequence: TGTGCCAGCAACCCACTTAATTACAATGAGCAGTTCTTC.

The chain recombines TRBV2 with TRBJ1-4; 9 nucleotides align to TRBD1. V was pared by 5 bases and J by 8 bases, with 9 bases of the junction left unmatched. The germline CDR1 and CDR2 sequences are SNHLY and FYNNEI. The CDR3 spans 15 residues. The DNA for the CDR3 is TGTGCCAGCAGTTCCCCACAGGGGGCGAGCGAAAAACTGTTTTTT. It codes for CASSSPQGASEKLFF. Filled out from reference TRBV2 and TRBJ1-4, the complete variable domain reads EPEVTQTPSHQVTQMGQEVILRCVPISNHLYFYWYRQILGQKVEFLVSFYNNEISEKSEIFDDQFSVERPDGSNFTLKIRSTKLEDSAMYFCASSSPQGASEKLFFGSGTQLSVL.

This clone appeared a few times. The J gene is TRBJ1-5, the V gene TRBV7-6; 7 positions match TRBD1. In germline, CDR1 is SGHVS, CDR2 FNYEAQ. V trimming: 5 bases; J trimming: 2 bases; junction bases outside the gene matches: 6. This CDR3 has 15 amino acids. The CDR3 spells CASSQQTGGNQPQHF. The CDR3 nucleotides read TGTGCCAGCAGCCAACAAACAGGGGGCAATCAGCCCCAGCATTTT.

This clone has a handful of counts. This chain links TRBV4-1 with TRBJ1-2; no clear D. CDR1 and CDR2 (germline): MGHRA, YSYEKL. The CDR3 sequence is 15 residues long. Trimming shortened V by 0 bases and J by 4 bases, and 12 bases separated the two germline ends. The CDR3 bases are TGCGCCAGCAGCCAAGATCAGGACTGGTTCTATGGCTACACCTTC. Protein: CASSQDQDWFYGYTF.

The genes are TRBV19 and TRBJ1-6, with 8 bases identical to TRBD1. J was trimmed by 7 bases and V by 5 bases; bases with no gene match: 4. The CDR3 covers 14 residues. Germline V gene sequence: CDR1 LNHDA, CDR2 SQIVND (reference sequence). CDR3 residues: CASSFSGGNSPLHF. The CDR3, as DNA: TGTGCCAGTAGTTTCTCAGGGGGCAATTCACCCCTCCACTTT.

This chain joins TRBV5-4 and TRBJ2-7, with 7 nucleotides matching TRBD1. Per the germline V gene, CDR1 is SGHNT and CDR2 is YYREEE (reference sequence). Trimming cost V 4 bases and J 0 bases; bases outside gene matches: 7. This CDR3 spans 15 amino acids. The CDR3 loop reads CASSAPRDSSYEQYF. DNA for the CDR3: TGTGCCAGCAGCGCCCCCCGGGACAGCTCCTACGAGCAGTACTTC.

The V gene is TRBV19, the J gene TRBJ2-1, with 13 nucleotides matching TRBD2. V lost 4 bases and J lost 6; bases outside the gene matches: 6. Looked up from germline, CDR1 is LNHDA and CDR2 is SQIVND (reference sequence). The CDR3 covers 16 residues. This chain's CDR3 is CASSKSGTSGVNEQFF. In DNA, the CDR3 is TGTGCCAGTAGTAAATCCGGGACTAGCGGGGTCAATGAGCAGTTCTTC.

The gene calls are TRBV11-1 and TRBJ2-4; 12 positions match TRBD1. Germline V gene sequence: CDR1 SGHAT, CDR2 FQDESV (reference sequence). The CDR3 has 14 amino acids. Germline trimming cut 6 bases from V and 9 bases from J; bases unmatched to any gene: 6. Here the CDR3 reads CASSLLGQGAIQYF. The CDR3 coding sequence is TGTGCCAGCAGTTTGCTGGGACAGGGGGCCATTCAGTACTTC. Full variable domain (rest looked up from reference TRBV11-1 and TRBJ2-4): EAEVAQSPRYKITEKSQAVAFWCDPISGHATLYWYRQILGQGPELLVQFQDESVVDDSQLPKDRFSAERLKGVDSTLKIQPAELGDSAMYLCASSLLGQGAIQYFGAGTRLSVL.

CDR3 sequence: CATSRETSGGLYEQYF. CDR3 nucleotides: TGTGCCACCAGCAGAGAGACTAGCGGGGGGCTGTACGAGCAGTACTTC. The chain combines TRBV15 with TRBJ2-7, with 13 bases lining up with TRBD2. V lost 0 bases to trimming and J lost 4 bases; unmatched junction nucleotides: 3. This CDR3 is built from 16 residues. Germline V CDR1 and CDR2: LNHNV, YYDKDF (reference sequence). Complete variable domain (other parts from reference TRBV15 and TRBJ2-7): DAMVIQNPRYQVTQFGKPVTLSCSQTLNHNVMYWYQQKSSQAPKLLFHYYDKDFNNEADTPDNFQSRRPNTSFCFLDIRSPGLGDTAMYLCATSRETSGGLYEQYFGPGTRLTVT.